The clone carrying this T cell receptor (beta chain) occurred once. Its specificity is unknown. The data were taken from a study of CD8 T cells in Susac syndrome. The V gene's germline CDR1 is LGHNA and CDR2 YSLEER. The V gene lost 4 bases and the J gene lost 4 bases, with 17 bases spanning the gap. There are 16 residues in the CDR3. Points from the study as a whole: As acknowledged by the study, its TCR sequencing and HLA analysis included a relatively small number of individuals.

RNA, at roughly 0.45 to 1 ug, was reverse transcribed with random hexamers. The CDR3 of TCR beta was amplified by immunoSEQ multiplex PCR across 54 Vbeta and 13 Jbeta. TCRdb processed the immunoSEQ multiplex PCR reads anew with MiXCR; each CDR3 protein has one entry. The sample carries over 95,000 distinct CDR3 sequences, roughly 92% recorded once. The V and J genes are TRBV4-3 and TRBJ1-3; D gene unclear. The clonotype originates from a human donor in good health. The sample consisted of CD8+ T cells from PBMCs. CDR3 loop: CASSPDTGPRGNTIYF. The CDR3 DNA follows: TGCGCCAGCAGCCCAGACACCGGGCCACGGGGAAACACCATATATTTT.